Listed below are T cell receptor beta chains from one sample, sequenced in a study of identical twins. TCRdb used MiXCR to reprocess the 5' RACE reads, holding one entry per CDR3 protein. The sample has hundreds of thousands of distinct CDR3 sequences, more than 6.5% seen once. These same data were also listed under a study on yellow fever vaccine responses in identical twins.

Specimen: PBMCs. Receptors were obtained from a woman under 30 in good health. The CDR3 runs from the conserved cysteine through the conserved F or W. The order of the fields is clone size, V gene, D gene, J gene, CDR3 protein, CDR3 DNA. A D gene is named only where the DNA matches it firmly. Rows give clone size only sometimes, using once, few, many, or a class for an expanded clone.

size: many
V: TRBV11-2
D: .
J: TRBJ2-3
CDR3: CASSLSVADTQYF
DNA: TGTGCCAGCAGCTTAAGTGTCGCAGATACGCAGTATTTT

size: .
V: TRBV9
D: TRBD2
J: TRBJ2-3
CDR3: CASSATSGGPVSTDTQYF
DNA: TGTGCCAGCAGCGCCACTAGCGGGGGGCCCGTTAGCACAGATACGCAGTATTTT

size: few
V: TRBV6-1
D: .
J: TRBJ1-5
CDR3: CASSPRPLEWDQPQHF
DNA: TGTGCCAGCAGCCCCCGCCCCCTGGAGTGGGATCAGCCCCAGCATTTT

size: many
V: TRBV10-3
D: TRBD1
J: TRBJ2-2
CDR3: CATNPWSGTGTGELFF
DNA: TGTGCCACCAACCCTTGGTCCGGGACAGGTACCGGGGAGCTGTTTTTT

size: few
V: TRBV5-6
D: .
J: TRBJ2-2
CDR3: CASSGQAGRGGELFF
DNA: TGTGCCAGCAGCGGCCAAGCGGGTCGGGGCGGGGAGCTGTTTTTT

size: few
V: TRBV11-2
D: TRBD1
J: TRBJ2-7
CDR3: CASSLVKLGQGRVGGYEQYF
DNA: TGTGCCAGCAGCTTAGTGAAGTTGGGACAGGGAAGGGTAGGGGGCTACGAGCAGTACTTC

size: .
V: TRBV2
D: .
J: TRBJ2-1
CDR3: CASEGSRNEQFF
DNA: TGTGCCAGCGAGGGATCTCGCAATGAGCAGTTCTTC

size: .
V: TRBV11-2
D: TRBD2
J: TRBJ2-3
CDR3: CASSPAGGPDTQYF
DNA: TGTGCCAGCAGCCCAGCGGGGGGGCCAGATACGCAGTATTTT

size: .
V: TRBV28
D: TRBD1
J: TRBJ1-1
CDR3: CASSPFQTGGRTEAFF
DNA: TGTGCCAGCAGTCCGTTCCAGACAGGGGGTCGCACTGAAGCTTTCTTT

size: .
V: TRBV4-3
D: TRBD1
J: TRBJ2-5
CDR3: CASSRTGGTETQYF
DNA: TGCGCCAGCAGCCGGACAGGGGGAACGGAGACCCAGTACTTC

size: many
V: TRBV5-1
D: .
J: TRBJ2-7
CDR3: CASSPRDVAYEQYF
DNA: TGCGCCAGCAGCCCAAGGGACGTAGCCTACGAGCAGTACTTC

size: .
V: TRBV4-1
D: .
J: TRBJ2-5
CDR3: CASSQEFPGETQYF
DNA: TGCGCCAGCAGCCAAGAGTTCCCGGGGGAGACCCAGTACTTC

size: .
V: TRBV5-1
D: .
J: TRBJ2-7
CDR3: CASSPKSQGPYEQYF
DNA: TGCGCCAGCAGCCCAAAGTCACAGGGCCCCTACGAGCAGTACTTC

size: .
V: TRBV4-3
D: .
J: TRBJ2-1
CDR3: CASSQTRYYNEQFF
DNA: TGCGCCAGCAGCCAAACGCGGTACTACAATGAGCAGTTCTTC

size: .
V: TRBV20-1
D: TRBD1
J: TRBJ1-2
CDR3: CSASQGANYGYTF
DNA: TGCAGTGCTAGTCAGGGGGCGAACTATGGCTACACCTTC

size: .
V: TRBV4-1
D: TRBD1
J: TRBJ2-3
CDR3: CASSHRTGHSTDTQYF
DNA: TGCGCCAGCAGCCACAGGACAGGGCATAGCACAGATACGCAGTATTTT

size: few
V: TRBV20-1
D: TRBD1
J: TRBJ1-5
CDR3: CSARGTGGDVSNQPQHF
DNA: TGCAGTGCGAGAGGGACAGGGGGCGATGTTAGCAATCAGCCCCAGCATTTT

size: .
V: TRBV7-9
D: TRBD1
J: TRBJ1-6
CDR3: CASSSRDRRNSPLHF
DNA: TGTGCCAGCAGCTCCCGGGACAGGAGGAATTCACCCCTCCACTTT

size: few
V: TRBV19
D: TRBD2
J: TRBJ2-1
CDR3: CASKIDSGSLGYNEQFF
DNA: TGTGCCAGTAAGATTGATAGCGGGAGTCTGGGGTACAATGAGCAGTTCTTC

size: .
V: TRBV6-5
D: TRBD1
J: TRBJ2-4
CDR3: CASSYSLDRGGIQYF
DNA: TGTGCCAGCAGTTACTCCCTGGACAGGGGAGGCATTCAGTACTTC

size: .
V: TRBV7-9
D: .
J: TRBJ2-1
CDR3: CASSLFDPRAGNEQFF
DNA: TGTGCCAGCAGCTTATTCGACCCACGGGCGGGCAATGAGCAGTTCTTC

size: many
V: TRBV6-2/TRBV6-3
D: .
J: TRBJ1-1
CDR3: CASSEGQISNTEAFF
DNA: TGTGCCAGCAGTGAAGGACAGATCTCGAACACTGAAGCTTTCTTT

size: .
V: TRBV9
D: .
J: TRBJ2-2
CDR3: CASSVDDSRSRTGELFF
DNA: TGTGCCAGCAGCGTAGATGACTCTAGGAGCCGGACCGGGGAGCTGTTTTTT

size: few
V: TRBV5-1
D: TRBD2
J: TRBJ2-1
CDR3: CASSLEPGGLSYNEQFF
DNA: TGCGCCAGCAGCTTGGAGCCGGGGGGGCTGTCCTACAATGAGCAGTTCTTC

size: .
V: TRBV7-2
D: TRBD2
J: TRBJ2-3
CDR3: CASSFPSGFTDTQYF
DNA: TGTGCCAGCAGCTTTCCTAGCGGGTTCACAGATACGCAGTATTTT

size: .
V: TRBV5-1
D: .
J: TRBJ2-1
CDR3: CASSPGGGLSFNEQFF
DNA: TGCGCCAGCAGCCCTGGCGGGGGCCTTTCCTTCAATGAGCAGTTCTTC

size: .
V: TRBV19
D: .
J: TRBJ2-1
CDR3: CASSRGGGSYEQFF
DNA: TGTGCCAGTAGTAGAGGGGGCGGGAGCTATGAGCAGTTCTTC

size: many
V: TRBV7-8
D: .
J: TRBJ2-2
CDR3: CASSLAGGPGGELFF
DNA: TGTGCCAGCAGCTTAGCGGGGGGGCCCGGCGGGGAGCTGTTTTTT

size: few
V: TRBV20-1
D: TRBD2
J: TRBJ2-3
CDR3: CSASNAGGPGDTQYF
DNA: TGCAGTGCTAGTAATGCGGGAGGGCCTGGAGATACGCAGTATTTT

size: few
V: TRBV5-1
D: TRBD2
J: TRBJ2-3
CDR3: CASSKSGGNTDTQYF
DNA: TGCGCCAGCAGCAAAAGCGGGGGGAACACAGATACGCAGTATTTT

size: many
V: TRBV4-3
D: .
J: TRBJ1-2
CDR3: CASSQSLFNYGYTF
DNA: TGCGCCAGCAGCCAATCTCTGTTTAACTATGGCTACACCTTC

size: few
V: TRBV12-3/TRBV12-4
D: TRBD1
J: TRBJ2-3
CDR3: CASSRTGELFDTQYF
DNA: TGTGCCAGCAGTCGGACAGGGGAATTATTCGATACGCAGTATTTT

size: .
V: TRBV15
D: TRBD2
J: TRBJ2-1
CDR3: CATSARTRNEQFF
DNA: TGTGCCACCAGCGCTAGGACTAGGAATGAGCAGTTCTTC

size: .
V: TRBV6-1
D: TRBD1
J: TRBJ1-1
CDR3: CASREGQGRTEAFF
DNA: TGTGCCAGCAGAGAGGGACAGGGGAGGACTGAAGCTTTCTTT

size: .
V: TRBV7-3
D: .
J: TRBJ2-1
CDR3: CASSLGVGGPYNEQFF
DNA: TGTGCCAGCAGCTTAGGGGTCGGGGGGCCCTACAATGAGCAGTTCTTC

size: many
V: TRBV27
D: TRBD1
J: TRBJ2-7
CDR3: CASSLFPTGVGPYEQYF
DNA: TGTGCCAGCAGTTTATTCCCGACAGGGGTCGGTCCCTACGAGCAGTACTTC

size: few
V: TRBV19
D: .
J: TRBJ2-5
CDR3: CASQKGAFRGETQYF
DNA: TGTGCCTCACAAAAAGGGGCTTTCCGAGGGGAGACCCAGTACTTC

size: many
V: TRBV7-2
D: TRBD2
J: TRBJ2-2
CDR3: CASSTGTSGRGTGELFF
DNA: TGTGCCAGCAGCACCGGGACTAGCGGGAGAGGGACCGGGGAGCTGTTTTTT

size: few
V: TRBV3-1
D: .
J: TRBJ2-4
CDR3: CASSHWAGLAKNIQYF
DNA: TGTGCCAGCAGCCATTGGGCAGGATTAGCCAAAAACATTCAGTACTTC

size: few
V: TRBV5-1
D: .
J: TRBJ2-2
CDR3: CASSLGGNDPGELFF
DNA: TGCGCCAGCAGCTTGGGGGGGAATGATCCCGGGGAGCTGTTTTTT

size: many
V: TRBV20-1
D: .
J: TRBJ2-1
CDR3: CSAMGGVWQFF
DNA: TGCAGTGCTATGGGGGGTGTGTGGCAGTTCTTC

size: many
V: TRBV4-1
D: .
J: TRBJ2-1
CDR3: CASSQGASNEQFF
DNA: TGCGCCAGCAGCCAAGGTGCTAGCAATGAGCAGTTCTTC

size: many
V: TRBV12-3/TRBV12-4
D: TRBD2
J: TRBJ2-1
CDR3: CASSLDGLADNEQFF
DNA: TGTGCCAGCAGCTTAGATGGGCTAGCGGACAATGAGCAGTTCTTC

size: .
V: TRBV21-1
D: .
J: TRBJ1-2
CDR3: CASSKPGHFNYGYTF
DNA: TGTGCCAGCAGCAAGCCGGGACATTTTAACTATGGCTACACCTTC

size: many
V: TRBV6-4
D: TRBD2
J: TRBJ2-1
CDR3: CASSASGGAANEQFF
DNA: TGTGCCAGCAGTGCCAGCGGGGGGGCCGCGAATGAGCAGTTCTTC

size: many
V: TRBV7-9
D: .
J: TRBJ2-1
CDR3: CASTPGPLNEQFF
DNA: TGTGCCAGCACCCCTGGTCCCCTTAATGAGCAGTTCTTC

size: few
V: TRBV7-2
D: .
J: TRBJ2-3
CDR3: CASSFRWNTDTQYF
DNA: TGTGCCAGCAGCTTTCGGTGGAACACAGATACGCAGTATTTT

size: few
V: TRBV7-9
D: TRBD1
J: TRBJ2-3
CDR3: CASSFEGARNPDTQYF
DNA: TGTGCCAGCAGCTTCGAGGGGGCCAGGAACCCAGATACGCAGTATTTT

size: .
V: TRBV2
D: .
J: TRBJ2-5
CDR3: CASSQRDWREETQYF
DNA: TGTGCCAGCAGCCAACGGGACTGGCGGGAAGAGACCCAGTACTTC

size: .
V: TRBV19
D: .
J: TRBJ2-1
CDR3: CASSITNNEQFF
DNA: TGTGCCAGTAGTATCACAAACAATGAGCAGTTCTTC

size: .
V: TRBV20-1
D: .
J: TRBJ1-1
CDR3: CSAREYRVGTEAFF
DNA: TGCAGTGCTAGAGAATACAGGGTTGGCACTGAAGCTTTCTTT

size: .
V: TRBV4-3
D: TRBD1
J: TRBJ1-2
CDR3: CASSQERQGNYGYTF
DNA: TGCGCCAGCAGCCAAGAGCGACAGGGGAACTATGGCTACACCTTC

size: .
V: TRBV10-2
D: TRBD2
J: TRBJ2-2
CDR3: CASSEPGTSAGELFF
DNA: TGCGCCAGCAGTGAGCCGGGGACTAGCGCCGGGGAGCTGTTTTTT

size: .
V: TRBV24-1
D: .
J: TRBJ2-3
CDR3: CATSDGNTQYF
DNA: TGTGCCACCAGTGATGGGAATACGCAGTATTTT

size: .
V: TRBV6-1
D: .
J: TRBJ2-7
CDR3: CASRPRTETYEQYF
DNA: TGTGCCAGCAGACCTCGGACAGAGACCTACGAGCAGTACTTC